This T cell receptor (beta chain) was captured in a study of T cells in Graves' hyperthyroidism and ophthalmopathy. Study-level background: Peripheral blood was collected at initial diagnosis, before any treatment.

This clonotype was recorded a few times. Its antigen is unidentified. Sample collection date corresponds to first hyperthyroidism diagnosis, prior to any ophthalmopathy symptoms. Regarding the study as a whole: Peripheral blood also featured most of the thyroid clonotypes expanded above 0.001.

It was RNA transcripts that yielded the amplified TCR beta CDR3 regions. When the TCR CDR3 underwent first-round RT-PCR, the HTBI primer set was used. TCRdb redid the calling of the multiplex PCR reads with MiXCR, one entry per CDR3 protein. This sample has 300,000 to 450,000 distinct CDR3 sequences, with around a sixth found just once. The TCR sequence derives from a woman aged 18 to 35 with Graves' hyperthyroidism that later progressed to Graves' ophthalmopathy. Sequences were obtained from blood.

The CDR3 here is CASSVGFESTDTQYF. The CDR3 nucleotides read TGTGCCAGCAGTGTGGGGTTCGAGAGCACAGATACGCAGTATTTT. This chain links TRBV25-1 with TRBJ2-3; no firm D call. The ends were cut back, 4 bases at V and 0 bases at J, with 11 bases in the middle. The germline V gene encodes CDR1 MGHDK and CDR2 SYGVNS. The CDR3 has 15 residues.